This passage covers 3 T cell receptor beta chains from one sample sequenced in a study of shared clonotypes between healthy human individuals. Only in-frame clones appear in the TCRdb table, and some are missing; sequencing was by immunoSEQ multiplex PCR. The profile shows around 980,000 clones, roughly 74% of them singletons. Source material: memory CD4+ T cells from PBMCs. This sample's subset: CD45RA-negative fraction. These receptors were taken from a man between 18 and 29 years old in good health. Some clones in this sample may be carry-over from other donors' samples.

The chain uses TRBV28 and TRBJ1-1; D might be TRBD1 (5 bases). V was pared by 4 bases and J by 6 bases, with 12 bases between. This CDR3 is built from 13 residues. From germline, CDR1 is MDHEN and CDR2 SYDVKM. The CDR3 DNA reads TGTGCCAGCAGTTACCGGGGACGGGCTGAAGCTTTCTTT. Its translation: CASSYRGRAEAFF.

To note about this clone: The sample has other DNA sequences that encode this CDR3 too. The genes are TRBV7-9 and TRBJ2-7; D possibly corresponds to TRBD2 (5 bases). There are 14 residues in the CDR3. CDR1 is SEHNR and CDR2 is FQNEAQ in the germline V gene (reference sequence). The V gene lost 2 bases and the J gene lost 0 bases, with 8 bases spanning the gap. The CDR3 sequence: CASSLTGDSYEQYF. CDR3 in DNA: TGTGCCAGCAGCTTAACCGGGGACTCCTACGAGCAGTACTTC.

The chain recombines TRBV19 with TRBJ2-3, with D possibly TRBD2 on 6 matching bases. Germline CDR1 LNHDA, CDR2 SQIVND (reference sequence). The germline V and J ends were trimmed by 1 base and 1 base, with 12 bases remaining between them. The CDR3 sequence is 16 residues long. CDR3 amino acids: CASSIAQGGGTDTQYF. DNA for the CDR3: TGTGCCAGTAGTATAGCGCAGGGAGGAGGCACAGATACGCAGTATTTT.